The present T cell receptor beta chain was sequenced within a study of shared clonotypes between healthy human individuals (dated by TCRdb to about 2020). About the full investigation: A few men and two women, aged 18 to 49 years, made up the cohort. To increase sequencing depth and limit assay-specific biases, different laboratories used diverse techniques to prepare libraries and sequence TCR repertoires. Each donor's leukapheresis produced roughly between roughly 0.85 and 9.5 billion PBMCs. Blood TCR repertoires of several healthy adults were deeply sequenced to estimate repertoire size and the extent of clonotype sharing between individuals. Per donor, three plates each were used for CD4 naive and CD4 memory, two for CD8 naive, and one for CD8 memory. Overall study results and their limits: Around 5% of naive CD4, more than 3% of naive CD8, approximately 2% of memory CD4, and around 0.4% of memory CD8 clonotypes were shared across a few donors. Estimated clonotype richness was generally larger for naive than for memory subsets. The small number of donors limited the genetic and exposure-history diversity represented. Pairwise subsampling led to the expectation that sequencing depth would affect the degree of clonotype sharing among donors. Sampling was restricted to blood, and TCR repertoires in tissues likely differ from the TCR repertoires found in blood. Incomplete sequencing was indicated by rarefaction of sorted-subset datasets, despite the large sequencing depth. Clonotypes shared by all four sorted-subset donors showed higher generation probabilities than non-shared clonotypes.

A note on this clone: What this receptor recognizes is not known. No much larger clone is present one base from it, and per-base qualities are unavailable.

Healthy HIV-negative adults with no recently reported acute infections or vaccinations were included as donors. Every donor was a Caucasian adult residing in Nashville, Tennessee, USA. CD4+ T cells were enriched through magnetic negative selection, after which naive cells were positively selected on CD45RA and the remaining negative fraction served as the memory subset. Blood was obtained by leukapheresis, after which PBMCs were separated by Ficoll-Histopaque density gradient centrifugation and cryopreserved in liquid nitrogen vapor phase. Analytical flow cytometry was used to check the purity and quantity of every magnetically sorted T cell population. Genomic DNA was isolated from each sorted fraction and quantified by UV absorbance on a Nanodrop 2000c. After removal of 6 bases from V and 5 bases from J, the junction retains 4 bases not matched to a gene. The germline V gene provides CDR1 MDHEN and CDR2 SYDVKM. From the cysteine through the phenylalanine, the CDR3 covers 14 amino acids. The DNA shown is the 42-base CDR3, in frame from base 1.

Using the deep immunoSEQ assay, TCR CDR3 regions were amplified from genomic DNA by multiplex PCR. Extracted genomic DNA from each cell subset was spread evenly across all wells of several immunoSEQ 96-well plates, with each plate serving as a replicate. Each replicate PCR for sorted subsets received 200 ng genomic DNA, equal to 28,000 or so T cell genomes. Purified libraries were quantified with a Qubit 3.0 fluorometer, sized on a Bioanalyzer 2100, and re-quantified with the KAPA Library Quantification kit. A separate single-read 150-cycle Illumina NextSeq 550 flow cell was used to sequence each immunoSEQ 96-well plate. The study's processing was this. The immunoSEQ output contained only junctional sequences without quality scores, so filtering could not match that applied to full-length reads. To assign V/J genes and CDR3, sequences were annotated using PyIR, a Python wrapper for IgBLAST v1.9, with IMGT germline references. Reads were removed for weak V/J assignments (E-value above 1e-6), missing CDR3, stop codons, out-of-frame junctions, or ambiguous translated residues. V3J clonotypes were defined as sequences sharing the same inferred V gene, J gene, and CDR3 amino acid sequence. Percentage overlap between repertoires was calculated by dividing the number of shared unique clonotypes by the size of the smaller repertoire. Richness of each repertoire was evaluated using RTK rarefaction, the Chao1 estimator, and Recon v2.1 estimates of unobserved clonotypes. Generation probabilities were computed with OLGA for all TCRbeta clonotypes obtained by the gDNA method from several donors. Here the immuneACCESS table is served through TCRdb, limited to in-frame sequences with V and J called. Missing clones are a known gap in these copies; in checked studies unresolved V genes cover under half, and the rest lacks a known reason. V and J calls and clone size are copied from that table; D and trimming were computed from the DNA. Recorded for this sample are about a million clones; under 80% of them occurred a single time. Of the sample, roughly 1.5% is held by the ten largest clones.

The V and J segments used are TRBV28 and TRBJ2-1, with 10 central nucleotides matching TRBD1. What was sequenced was memory CD4+ T cells sorted from blood. According to the study, the label for this sample's cell subset or site signals: CD45RA-negative fraction. The receptor's source is a man between 18 and 29 years old in good health. The CDR3 corresponds to CASSGQGVDNEQFF. The DNA is TGTGCCAGCAGCGGACAGGGGGTGGACAATGAGCAGTTCTTC.